A single sample is the source of the 19 T cell receptor beta chains below, sequenced in a study of blood T cells in healthy people across ages. Sample-barcoded 5' priming and a J-beta primer mix drove a second PCR of about 6 to 11 cycles. TCRdb independently ran MiXCR on the 5' RACE reads; one entry per CDR3 protein. This table holds about 800,000 distinct CDR3 sequences, roughly 25% found once. These records were also assigned to another study, of T cells of mothers and their children.

The sequenced sample consisted of blood. All receptors come from a boy aged 10-17 years in good health.

J is TRBJ2-5 and V is TRBV12-3 or TRBV12-4; D remains ambiguous. The CDR3 covers 12 residues. V lost 3 bases and J lost 8, with 10 bases in between. The CDR3 region is CASSFESSTQYF. For the CDR3, the DNA is TGTGCCAGCAGTTTTGAATCGAGTACCCAGTACTTC.

A few counts support this clonotype. V usage is TRBV21-1 and J usage is TRBJ2-7. TRBV21-1 counts as a pseudogene. The CDR3 loop spans 15 amino acids. The CDR3 loop reads CASSKAVGSIYEQYF. CDR3 nucleotide sequence: TGTGCCAGCAGCAAAGCGGTCGGCAGCATCTACGAGCAGTACTTC.

The chain has TRBV7-3 and TRBJ1-1; maybe TRBD1 (5 bases). The CDR3 has 13 residues. Germline V gene lookup returns CDR1 SGHTA and CDR2 FQGTGA. Trimming pared 3 bases from V and 6 bases from J, leaving 11 bases between. The CDR3 protein is CASSLQGGAEAFF. As DNA, the CDR3 is TGTGCCAGCAGCTTGCAGGGAGGAGCTGAAGCTTTCTTT. Based on the CDR3 plus reference TRBV7-3 and TRBJ1-1, the full variable domain is GAGVSQTPSNKVTEKGKYVELRCDPISGHTALYWYRQSLGQGPEFLIYFQGTGAADDSGLPNDRFFAVRPEGSVSTLKIQRTERGDSAVYLCASSLQGGAEAFFGQGTRLTVV.

This clonotype turned up a few times. The chain links TRBV6-2 or TRBV6-3 to TRBJ1-2; 9 nucleotides line up with TRBD1. Losses at the gene ends were 6 bases for V and 7 bases for J; bases not matched to a gene: 6. This CDR3 region has 13 residues. Germline values: CDR1 MNHEY, CDR2 SVGEGT. This CDR3 is CASSSGTGFGYTF. The CDR3, as DNA: TGTGCCAGCAGCTCCGGGACAGGGTTTGGCTACACCTTC.

This clonotype was counted a few times. This rearrangement joins TRBV28 to TRBJ2-7; 8 bases align to TRBD1. V lost 4 bases and J lost 5; bases outside the gene matches: 7. This CDR3 is 14 amino acids long. Germline values: CDR1 MDHEN, CDR2 SYDVKM. In nucleotides, the CDR3 is TGTGCCAGCAGTTCAGGGGGCATTCGGGACGAGCAGTACTTC. Protein product: CASSSGGIRDEQYF.

This clonotype was counted only a few times. CDR3 bases: TGTGCCAGCAGCCTCCGACTAGCGGCTACCTACGAGCAGTACTTC. As protein: CASSLRLAATYEQYF. The gene calls are TRBV7-2 and TRBJ2-7; 9 bases line up with TRBD2. V lost 5 bases to trimming and J lost 2 bases; unmatched junction nucleotides: 7. The CDR3 is made up of 15 amino acids. CDR1 and CDR2 (germline): SGHTA, FQGNSA.

The chain is built from TRBV20-1 and TRBJ2-1, with 11 bases identical to TRBD1. Germline CDR1 and CDR2: DFQATT and SNEGSKA (reference sequence). With 1 base clipped from V and 6 bases from J, the junction kept 5 bases outside the gene matches. The CDR3 has 15 residues. CDR3 bases: TGCAGTGCTAGAGTTGGGACAGGGGGGTCCAATGAGCAGTTCTTC. Translating it yields CSARVGTGGSNEQFF.

The chain has TRBV6-6 and TRBJ1-5; D not resolved. CDR3 length: 16 residues. V dropped 2 bases and J dropped 3 bases, with 14 bases sitting between them. Looked up from germline, CDR1 is MNHNY and CDR2 is SVGAGI (reference sequence). CDR3 bases: TGTGCCAGCAGTTACGTCCTACAGAGTAACAATCAGCCCCAGCATTTT. Translated, it gives CASSYVLQSNNQPQHF.

The chain couples TRBV30 to TRBJ2-7; D might be TRBD2 (5 bases). Germline V gene lookup returns CDR1 GTSNPN and CDR2 SVGIG (reference sequence). Trimming stripped 3 bases from V and 3 bases from J, with 12 bases between. This CDR3 region has 13 residues. CDR3 in amino acids: CAWRTGNLYEQYF. For the CDR3, the DNA is TGTGCCTGGAGAACGGGGAATCTCTACGAGCAGTACTTC.

This clonotype has only a few counts. The CDR3 sequence is CSNKGGEPTDTQYF. In nucleotides, the CDR3 is TGCAGCAATAAGGGAGGAGAACCGACAGATACGCAGTATTTT. V is TRBV29-1 and J is TRBJ2-3; the D gene is possibly TRBD2 (6 bases). The V gene lost 8 bases and the J gene lost 3 bases, with 18 bases spanning the gap. Germline assignment: CDR1 SQVTM and CDR2 ANQGSEA. The length of the CDR3 is 14 residues.

The chain uses TRBV7-9 and TRBJ2-5; 7 bases align to TRBD1. The CDR3 is 15 amino acids. The V segment lost 5 bases and the J segment 5 bases; nucleotides outside the gene matches: 11. CDR1 and CDR2 (germline): SEHNR, FQNEAQ (reference sequence). The CDR3 sequence: CASSGKGAPGETQYF. Here the CDR3 DNA reads TGTGCCAGCAGCGGAAAGGGGGCGCCGGGGGAGACCCAGTACTTC.

This chain uses TRBV28 with TRBJ2-5; no clear D. With the DNA end fitting TRBJ2-7 better, the J assignment may be wrong. The CDR3 has 15 amino acids. Germline CDR1 MDHEN, CDR2 SYDVKM. The CDR3 here is CASSIDGFSSYEQYF. The CDR3 DNA follows: TGTGCCAGCAGCATCGACGGGTTCAGCTCCTACGAGCAGTACTTC.

The chain carries TRBV5-5 and TRBJ2-6; TRBD1 matches 8 bases. The junction had 7 bases not matched to a gene; V was cut back by 2 bases and J by 0 bases. CDR3 length: 18 amino acids. Germline V lookup: CDR1 SGHKS, CDR2 YYEKEE (reference sequence). In DNA form, the CDR3 reads TGTGCCAGCAGCTTTTTGACAGGGGATAACTCTGGGGCCAACGTCCTGACTTTC. Amino acids: CASSFLTGDNSGANVLTF.

The V and J genes are TRBV12-5 and TRBJ1-5; D might be TRBD1 (5 bases). V was pared by 2 bases and J by 4 bases, with 12 bases between. The germline V gene has CDR1 LGHNT and CDR2 FRNRAP. This CDR3 has 15 amino acids. Here the CDR3 reads CASGLSRAGNQPQHF. In nucleotides, the CDR3 is TGTGCTAGTGGTTTGAGCAGGGCTGGAAATCAGCCCCAGCATTTT.

The chain has TRBV5-1 and TRBJ1-4, with 10 bases lining up with TRBD1. The germline gives CDR1 SGHRS, CDR2 YFSETQ. Trimming at V came to 0 bases and at J to 7 bases, leaving 3 bases not matched to a gene. CDR3 length: 15 residues. CDR3 bases: TGCGCCAGCAGCTTGGCGGGACAGGGGAGTGAAAAACTGTTTTTT. It codes for CASSLAGQGSEKLFF.

This clonotype has only a few counts. The J gene is TRBJ2-5, the V gene TRBV7-2; 7 bases align to TRBD2. The CDR3 loop spans 14 amino acids. The germline V gene encodes CDR1 SGHTA and CDR2 FQGNSA. J was trimmed by 5 bases and V by 2 bases; bases with no gene match: 5. The CDR3 bases are TGTGCCAGCAGCTTAACTAGCGAGGGGGAGACCCAGTACTTC. It yields the protein CASSLTSEGETQYF.

This chain links TRBV29-1 with TRBJ2-5, with 7 nucleotides matching TRBD2. The CDR3 loop spans 15 amino acids. The V gene's germline CDR1 is SQVTM and CDR2 ANQGSEA. J was trimmed by 5 bases and V by 8 bases; bases with no gene match: 17. The CDR3 nucleotides are TGCAGCCTCCTATTGGGGGGAGGGCCCTCGGAGACCCAGTACTTC. Translation: CSLLLGGGPSETQYF. The whole variable domain, remainder taken from reference TRBV29-1 and TRBJ2-5, is SAVISQKPSRDICQRGTSLTIQCQVDSQVTMMFWYRQQPGQSLTLIATANQGSEATYESGFVIDKFPISRPNLTFSTLTVSNMSPEDSSIYLCSLLLGGGPSETQYFGPGTRLLVL.

This clonotype has a handful of counts. Its ends do not fully match the called genes, so a read error is possible. The CDR3 bases are TGTGCCAACAGCTTCACAGGAGGCACTGAAGCTTTCTTT. Its translation: CANSFTGGTEAFF. This chain uses TRBV7-2 with TRBJ1-1; a weak D match, TRBD1 (5 bases). CDR1 and CDR2 (germline): SGHTA, FQGNSA. The CDR3 extends over 13 amino acids.

V gene TRBV28 combines with J gene TRBJ2-7; 7 nucleotides line up with TRBD1. Trimming cost V 2 bases and J 3 bases; bases outside gene matches: 7. The germline gives CDR1 MDHEN, CDR2 SYDVKM. CDR3 length: 15 residues. DNA for the CDR3: TGTGCCAGCAGTTTAAACCGACAGGGCGTCTACGAGCAGTACTTC. This gives the protein CASSLNRQGVYEQYF.